These T cell receptor beta chains were read from a single sample in a study of shared clonotypes between healthy human individuals. TCRdb's table, derived via immunoSEQ multiplex PCR, lists solely in-frame clones and lacks some. This table holds approximately 1.5 million clones, roughly 98% found once. The sample was naive CD4+ T cells sorted from blood. Receptors were obtained from a man in his thirties or forties in good health. CDR3s include the opening cysteine and the closing phenylalanine or tryptophan. D genes are given only for firm matches. A row's size may be missing; if present it is once, few, many or a size class.

d_call	v_call	clone_size	j_call	cdr3_aa	cdr3_nt
.	TRBV7-2	.	TRBJ2-5	CASSLGSRVTQYF	TGTGCCAGCAGCTTAGGTAGCAGGGTGACCCAGTACTTC
.	TRBV11-2	.	TRBJ1-1	CASSWGRGATEAFF	TGTGCCAGCAGCTGGGGGAGGGGGGCCACTGAAGCTTTCTTT
.	TRBV19	.	TRBJ1-1	CASSIASGAHEAFF	TGTGCCAGTAGTATAGCGTCTGGGGCCCATGAAGCTTTCTTT
TRBD2	TRBV6-4	once	TRBJ2-7	CASSELAGGPALYF	TGTGCCAGCAGTGAGCTAGCGGGAGGGCCTGCTCTGTACTTC
TRBD2	TRBV5-1	.	TRBJ2-1	CASSLRLAGGPNEQFF	TGCGCCAGCAGCCTCAGGCTAGCGGGAGGGCCGAATGAGCAGTTCTTC
.	TRBV5-1	.	TRBJ2-3	CASSPGIMGETDTQYF	TGCGCCAGCAGCCCTGGGATTATGGGGGAGACAGATACGCAGTATTTT
TRBD1	TRBV5-1	.	TRBJ2-7	CASSLRGQDRVVYEQYF	TGCGCCAGCAGCTTGAGGGGGCAGGACAGGGTGGTCTACGAGCAGTACTTC
TRBD2	TRBV7-8	.	TRBJ2-7	CASSLNLVAGAVSYEQYF	TGTGCCAGCAGCTTAAATCTAGTAGCGGGAGCGGTCTCCTACGAGCAGTACTTC
.	TRBV15	.	TRBJ1-4	CATSREGGGRGSPTKLFF	TGTGCCACCAGCAGAGAGGGTGGGGGTAGGGGATCGCCCACCAAACTGTTTTTT
.	TRBV9	.	TRBJ2-2	CASSPRVNTGELFF	TGTGCCAGCAGCCCCAGGGTGAACACCGGGGAGCTGTTTTTT
.	TRBV7-9	.	TRBJ2-2	CASGEYTGELFF	TGTGCCAGCGGAGAGTACACCGGGGAGCTGTTTTTT
.	TRBV5-1	.	TRBJ1-1	CATNTGQTNTEAFF	TGCGCCACCAACACCGGACAGACTAACACTGAAGCTTTCTTT
.	TRBV7-2	once	TRBJ2-3	CASSAMGATDTQYF	TGTGCCAGCTCCGCGATGGGGGCTACAGATACGCAGTATTTT
.	TRBV6-6	.	TRBJ2-1	CASSSTTGEQFF	TGTGCCAGCAGTTCGACGACAGGTGAGCAGTTCTTC
.	TRBV7-2	.	TRBJ2-3	CASSPRTAGNTQYF	TGTGCCAGCAGCCCAAGGACAGCGGGGAATACGCAGTATTTT
TRBD2	TRBV5-1	.	TRBJ2-5	CASSRGGRTSGLETQYF	TGCGCCAGCAGCCGTGGGGGAAGGACTAGCGGGTTAGAGACCCAGTACTTC
TRBD1	TRBV28	once	TRBJ2-3	CATLTGMYTQYF	TGTGCCACCCTGACAGGGATGTATACGCAGTATTTT
.	TRBV2	.	TRBJ2-1	CASSEKPYNEQFF	TGTGCCAGCAGTGAAAAGCCATACAATGAGCAGTTCTTC
TRBD1	TRBV5-5	.	TRBJ1-2	CASSWGSTGNYGYTF	TGTGCCAGCAGCTGGGGATCGACAGGGAACTATGGCTACACCTTC
.	TRBV4-3	.	TRBJ2-1	CASSLTGRYNEQFF	TGCGCCAGCAGCCTCACGGGACGTTACAATGAGCAGTTCTTC
.	TRBV18	.	TRBJ1-2	CASSPLSGPLRANYGYTF	TGTGCCAGCTCACCATTGTCGGGCCCCCTGCGGGCTAACTATGGCTACACCTTC
.	TRBV27	.	TRBJ2-7	CASSLFPEPDYEQYF	TGTGCCAGCAGTTTATTCCCGGAACCCGACTACGAGCAGTACTTC
.	TRBV30	.	TRBJ2-7	CALRGLYEQYF	TGTGCCTTGAGAGGGCTCTACGAGCAGTACTTC
.	TRBV18	.	TRBJ2-3	CASSPLSAGGTHGADTQYF	TGTGCCAGCTCACCACTTTCGGCAGGGGGGACTCACGGGGCAGATACGCAGTATTTT
.	TRBV19	.	TRBJ1-1	CASNGPQRGNPEAFF	TGTGCCAGTAACGGACCACAGAGAGGCAACCCTGAAGCTTTCTTT
TRBD2	TRBV5-5	.	TRBJ2-1	CASSSVAGLPTYNEQFF	TGTGCCAGCAGCTCGGTAGCGGGACTCCCCACCTACAATGAGCAGTTCTTC
.	TRBV28	.	TRBJ2-7	CASTSPFYRAEQYF	TGTGCCAGCACCTCTCCCTTTTACAGGGCCGAGCAGTACTTC
.	TRBV7-9	.	TRBJ1-5	CASSLSGPVQPQHF	TGTGCCAGCAGCTTATCAGGGCCGGTTCAGCCCCAGCATTTT
.	TRBV7-2	.	TRBJ1-5	CASSLGQATNQPQHF	TGTGCCAGCAGCTTAGGCCAGGCAACCAATCAGCCCCAGCATTTT
.	TRBV30	.	TRBJ1-2	CAWRLGGSYGYTF	TGTGCCTGGAGATTGGGGGGGTCCTATGGCTACACCTTC
.	TRBV5-4	.	TRBJ2-1	CASSLAPAEPYNEQFF	TGTGCCAGCAGCTTGGCCCCAGCGGAGCCCTACAATGAGCAGTTCTTC
TRBD1	TRBV10-3	.	TRBJ2-1	CAISDLTGGYEQFF	TGTGCCATCAGTGATCTAACAGGGGGATATGAGCAGTTCTTC
.	TRBV6-1	.	TRBJ2-5	CASKRRPTEGETQYF	TGTGCCAGCAAACGAAGACCGACAGAGGGGGAGACCCAGTACTTC
.	TRBV10-2	.	TRBJ2-5	CASSESGRTRGETQYF	TGCGCCAGCAGTGAATCGGGGCGGACAAGGGGAGAGACCCAGTACTTC
.	TRBV19	.	TRBJ2-7	CASSSSSGHGKYEQYF	TGTGCCAGTAGTTCCTCGTCGGGACACGGGAAGTACGAGCAGTACTTC
TRBD2	TRBV7-2	.	TRBJ2-2	CASSLGGLAGVLGELFF	TGTGCCAGCAGCTTAGGGGGACTAGCGGGAGTACTCGGGGAGCTGTTTTTT
.	TRBV29-1	.	TRBJ2-3	CSVLMGSTDTQYF	TGCAGCGTTCTGATGGGGAGCACAGATACGCAGTATTTT
.	TRBV29-1	.	TRBJ2-6	CSVSRSGANVLTF	TGCAGCGTGAGCCGTTCTGGGGCCAACGTCCTGACTTTC
.	TRBV5-1	.	TRBJ2-5	CASSLGSGTSKYF	TGCGCCAGCAGCTTGGGTAGTGGGACCTCGAAGTACTTC
TRBD1	TRBV7-9	once	TRBJ1-5	CASSSTGTVSNQPQHF	TGTGCCAGCAGCAGTACCGGGACAGTTAGCAATCAGCCCCAGCATTTT
.	TRBV7-9	.	TRBJ1-1	CASSLRENTEAFF	TGTGCCAGCAGCTTAAGAGAGAACACTGAAGCTTTCTTT
TRBD2	TRBV7-6	.	TRBJ2-1	CASSSRMEREGNEQFF	TGTGCCAGCAGCTCCCGGATGGAGCGGGAGGGTAATGAGCAGTTCTTC
.	TRBV5-4	.	TRBJ2-1	CASNNRYNEQFF	TGTGCCAGCAACAATCGATACAATGAGCAGTTCTTC
.	TRBV21-1	.	TRBJ2-1	CASSKALREGQFF	TGTGCCAGCAGCAAAGCGCTCCGGGAAGGGCAGTTCTTC
TRBD2	TRBV11-3	.	TRBJ2-1	CASSLSDGQGGPEQFF	TGTGCCAGCAGCTTGTCAGATGGGCAGGGAGGGCCCGAGCAGTTCTTC
TRBD2	TRBV5-4	.	TRBJ2-7	CASSPLAGESYEQYF	TGTGCCAGCAGCCCGCTAGCGGGAGAATCCTACGAGCAGTACTTC
.	TRBV6-5	.	TRBJ2-7	CASSYSLAGVREQYF	TGTGCCAGCAGTTACTCCTTAGCCGGGGTTCGCGAGCAGTACTTC
.	TRBV30	.	TRBJ1-5	CAWAGRDQPQHF	TGTGCCTGGGCAGGGAGGGATCAGCCCCAGCATTTT
TRBD1	TRBV5-1	.	TRBJ2-1	CASSWTPTGAASYNEQFF	TGCGCCAGCAGCTGGACACCTACAGGGGCCGCCTCCTACAATGAGCAGTTCTTC
.	TRBV28	.	TRBJ2-3	CASTFGRATDTQYF	TGTGCCAGCACCTTCGGACGTGCCACAGATACGCAGTATTTT
.	TRBV9	.	TRBJ1-1	CASSSQMLNTEAFF	TGTGCCAGCAGCTCCCAAATGCTGAACACTGAAGCTTTCTTT
.	TRBV10-3	once	TRBJ2-7	CAFSEEPTYEQYF	TGTGCCTTCTCGGAGGAACCCACCTACGAGCAGTACTTC
.	TRBV10-1	.	TRBJ2-7	CASRGKTFIFYEQYF	TGCGCCAGCAGGGGAAAGACTTTTATTTTCTACGAGCAGTACTTC